This TCR beta chain originates from a study of blood T cells in healthy people across ages. About the study: About one barcoded beta molecule per two T cells was captured by template switching.

General observations from the study: No one knew whether donors had CMV, which possibly confounded expanded clonotype changes.

Unmatched junction bases numbered 7, after V lost 6 bases and J lost 4 bases. Germline values: CDR1 DFQATT, CDR2 SNEGSKA (reference sequence). CDR3 length: 13 residues. This clonotype was picked up a small number of times. As yet, its antigen is unknown. Alongside a J-beta primer mix, a sample-barcoded 5' primer served in a second PCR lasting roughly 7 to 11 cycles. Every sample gave at least 3 million paired-end reads containing CDR3. TCRdb reprocessed the 5' RACE reads with MiXCR, giving one entry per CDR3 protein. The data show about 760,000 distinct CDR3 sequences, around 25% seen once. This sample was also put to use in a study of T cells of mothers and their children. That investigation notes: Unrelated mother-child pairs always had slightly, but never significantly, lower normalized overlap than related pairs.

This chain uses TRBV20-1 with TRBJ2-7, with 9 bases lining up with TRBD1. The origin of this receptor is a boy younger than 18 in good health. Sequencing was carried out using blood. The CDR3 sequence: CSAWDRENYEQYF. CDR3 DNA: TGCAGTGCATGGGACAGGGAAAATTACGAGCAGTACTTC.